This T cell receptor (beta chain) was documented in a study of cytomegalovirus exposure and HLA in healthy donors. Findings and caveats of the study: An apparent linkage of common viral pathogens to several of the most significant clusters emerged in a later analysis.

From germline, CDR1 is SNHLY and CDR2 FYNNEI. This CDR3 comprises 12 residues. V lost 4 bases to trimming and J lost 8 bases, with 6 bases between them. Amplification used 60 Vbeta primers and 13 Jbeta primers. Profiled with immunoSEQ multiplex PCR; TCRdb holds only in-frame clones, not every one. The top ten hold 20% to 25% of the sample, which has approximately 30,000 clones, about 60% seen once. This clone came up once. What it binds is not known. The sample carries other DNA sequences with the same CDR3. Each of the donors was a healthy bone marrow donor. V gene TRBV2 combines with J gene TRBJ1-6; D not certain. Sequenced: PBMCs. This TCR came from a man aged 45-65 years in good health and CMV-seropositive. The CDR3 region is CASSVGDSPLHF. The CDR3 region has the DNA TGTGCCAGCAGTGTCGGGGATTCACCCCTCCACTTT.